This T cell receptor beta chain originates from a study of blood T cell repertoires in COVID-19. The overall study: The United States, Italy and Spain were the sources of the acute and convalescent COVID-19 samples. Sample material is recorded as cDNA or gDNA derived from T cells, B-cell-depleted T cells, or PBMCs.

In the original processing: Quantification of nucleated cells was approximated via reference gene primer amplification. Some clones are missing from TCRdb's copy, which holds only in-frame ones; the method was immunoSEQ multiplex PCR. The D gene and trimming were derived from the DNA, and the V and J assignments and clone size from that table. The sample records roughly 40,000 clones, about 80% being singletons. CDR1 is KGHDR and CDR2 is SFDVKD in the germline V gene. The CDR3 runs 17 residues. V dropped 3 bases and J dropped 3; count of bases not matched to a gene: 8. V is TRBV24-1 and J is TRBJ2-5; TRBD2 matches 11 bases. Sequencing input: peripheral blood. The clonotype was recovered from a man in his 70s with active or convalescent COVID-19. The CDR3, as DNA: TGTGCCACCAGTGATACTAGCGGGGGAGCACCCGAAGAGACCCAGTACTTC. Its translation is CATSDTSGGAPEETQYF.